This entry describes one T cell receptor (beta chain). This clone was counted a few times. Its antigen is currently not known. Base quality data are lacking; no much larger clone is found one base away. Each donor gave one peripheral blood draw, averaging around 120 mL, which was collected into heparinised tubes. Using a panel that included CD45RO, CCR7, CD25, CD127, CD95 and CD27, naive, central memory, regulatory and stem cell-like memory CD4+ T cells were sorted on a BD FACSAria II. Every sorted population had a purity above 95%. PBMCs were isolated right away by Lymphoprep density gradient centrifugation and were stained directly, without culture. So that batch effects would be minimized, each experiment stained and sorted samples in pairs, pairing one healthy donor with one patient. The CDR3 covers 15 residues, taking in both the cysteine and the phenylalanine. The CDR3 DNA has 45 bases and is translated from base 1. Trimming accounts for 0 bases at V and 4 bases at J, while the number of junction bases matched to no gene is 1. CDR1 and CDR2 are drawn from the germline V gene: SGHRS, YFSETQ.

The entire isolated RNA was reverse transcribed using the High Capacity cDNA Reverse Transcription Kit, and thus expressed TCRB transcripts were sequenced. Naive, central memory and regulatory T cell samples underwent deep immunoSEQ sequencing, averaging about 3.3 million total reads per sample. After sorted cells were lysed in RLT buffer, RNA was extracted with DNase-treated RNeasy Micro or Mini kits, with the choice depending on cell number. To prevent cross-contamination, every cell subset was processed on its own, while patient and healthy donor samples were processed together. The immunoSEQ multiplex PCR was used to amplify TCRB sequences from cDNA, generating 87-bp fragments that spanned the CDR3 region. The amplicons were sequenced using the Illumina HiSeq platform. Per the original workflow: PCR bias was computationally corrected using synthetic template baselines, reads within Hamming distance 2 were collapsed, and singletons that could not be merged were discarded. By aligning reads against IMGT, V, D and J genes, CDR3 length, and insertions or deletions at six rearrangement sites were assigned. Clonotype counts were normalized to sorted cell number within each subset before computing true diversity and Gini coefficients with the tcR R package. The overlap coefficient, calculated on TCRB nucleotide sequences, was used to quantify repertoire sharing. Out-of-frame TCRB sequences from naive cells were analyzed as a proxy for the pre-selection repertoire. As stored in TCRdb, this immuneACCESS dataset retains in-frame rearrangements with V and J assigned. A fraction of the clones does not appear; measured against another copy, unresolved V genes explain less than half of the discrepancy, and the remainder lacks a known reason. V, J and clone size are taken as reported in that table, and D and trimming were inferred from the DNA itself. In this sample the table shows 200,000 to 300,000 clones, about a tenth of which occur a single time. The leading ten clones occupy approximately 0.017% of the sample.

This sample was included in a study of beta chain features in type 1 diabetes (dated by TCRdb to 2017 to 2018). Background for the entire study: Mean age, gender distribution, total cell number and subset yield were not different between patients and healthy donors. In the study, TCRB repertoires of sorted circulating CD4+ T cell subsets from recently diagnosed type 1 diabetes patients were compared with those of matched healthy donors. A total of roughly 99 million sorted cells were examined across all samples, and the number of cells per subset was strongly correlated with RNA yield. Whereas all 28 donors provided naive and central memory subsets, regulatory and stem cell-like memory subsets were isolated from just 8 patients and roughly eight healthy donors.

Study-wide findings and limitations: Because small numbers of individuals were included in the HLA sub-analyses, any influence of HLA type on TCRB rearrangement was left unresolved. Shorter templates might be favored by PCR, yet because patient and control samples were amplified and corrected together, any such skew would affect both groups equally. Because cDNA was sequenced instead of genomic DNA, highly expressing activated cells could be over-represented, though the groups showed no difference in activation or CD3 levels. A moderate but significant shortening of TCRB CDR3 length was observed in type 1 diabetes patients in all four CD4+ subsets. At VDJ recombination sites, patients with type 1 diabetes made fewer insertions and deleted more nucleotides, a pattern implying thymic rearrangement abnormalities. Naive, central memory and regulatory TCRB repertoires appeared more similar among patients than among healthy donors.

In this chain, TRBV5-1 is recombined with TRBJ2-1; 10 middle bases align to TRBD1. The sequence was obtained from a man aged 30-40 years with type 1 diabetes. The specimen was naive CD4+ T cells from blood. The cell subset or site tag for this specimen amounts to: true naive CD4+ T cells. The nucleotide sequence is TGCGCCAGCAGCTTGGGGGGACAGGGGTACAATGAGCAGTTCTTC. This encodes CASSLGGQGYNEQFF. With all but the CDR3 taken from the reference TRBV5-1 and TRBJ2-1 genes, the full variable domain is: KAGVTQTPRYLIKTRGQQVTLSCSPISGHRSVSWYQQTPGQGLQFLFEYFSETQRNKGNFPGRFSGRQFSNSRSEMNVSTLELGDSALYLCASSLGGQGYNEQFFGPGTRLTVL.